The rows below give T cell receptor beta chains drawn from one sample of a study of post-analysis software for immune sequencing data. One entry per CDR3 protein results from TCRdb running MiXCR on the PCR reads. Of around 260,000 distinct CDR3 sequences detected, 35% to 45% appear once; the ten largest clones hold under 5%. Sample: blood. Source of these receptors: a girl aged 5 to 17 with multiple sclerosis. The CDR3 runs from the conserved cysteine through the conserved F or W. Each record gives: D gene, V gene, J gene, clone size, CDR3 protein, CDR3 DNA. D genes are given only for firm matches. Expanded clones are given a class, and other clones once, few, many or no size at all.

.	TRBV6-4	TRBJ2-1	.	CASSARVDPDEQFF	TGTGCCAGCAGCGCCAGGGTGGACCCCGATGAGCAGTTCTTC
TRBD1	TRBV5-1	TRBJ1-2	.	CASSWEGTVLGYTF	TGCGCCAGCAGCTGGGAAGGGACAGTGCTTGGCTACACCTTC
TRBD1	TRBV7-2	TRBJ1-1	.	CASSTLPGQKTEAFF	TGTGCCAGCAGCACACTACCGGGACAGAAAACTGAAGCTTTCTTT
TRBD1	TRBV20-1	TRBJ1-1	.	CSASRTGVDTEAFF	TGCAGTGCTAGTAGGACAGGGGTTGACACTGAAGCTTTCTTT
.	TRBV12-3/TRBV12-4	TRBJ2-1	many	CASSFPATGSSYNEQFF	TGTGCCAGCAGCTTCCCCGCGACTGGCAGTTCCTACAATGAGCAGTTCTTC
.	TRBV20-1	TRBJ1-4	.	CSATPDPYEKLFF	TGCAGTGCCACCCCGGACCCTTATGAAAAACTGTTTTTT
TRBD1	TRBV28	TRBJ2-3	few	CASPPLGQGSDTQYF	TGTGCCAGCCCTCCCCTGGGACAGGGGTCAGATACGCAGTATTTT
.	TRBV18	TRBJ1-6	few	CASSPPGKAPRDSPLHF	TGTGCCAGCTCACCGCCCGGGAAGGCGCCCCGGGATTCACCCCTCCACTTT
.	TRBV7-3	TRBJ2-5	.	CACSPEGGRLKGEQYF	TGTGCCTGCAGCCCGGAGGGGGGGCGGTTGAAGGGGGAGCAGTACTTC
.	TRBV7-9	TRBJ1-1	.	CASSLRLGDTEAFF	TGTGCCAGCAGCTTACGGCTAGGGGACACTGAAGCTTTCTTT
TRBD2	TRBV5-1	TRBJ2-1	many	CASSLRPSGSGEQFF	TGCGCCAGCAGCTTGAGGCCTAGCGGGAGTGGTGAGCAGTTCTTC
.	TRBV28	TRBJ1-5	many	CASSRNQPQHF	TGTGCCAGCAGTCGGAATCAGCCCCAGCATTTT
.	TRBV2	TRBJ2-1	many	CASSGQVRVLYNEQFF	TGTGCCAGCAGTGGACAGGTGAGGGTACTCTACAATGAGCAGTTCTTC
TRBD1	TRBV5-1	TRBJ2-7	few	CASSLTGVSYNEQYF	TGCGCCAGCAGCTTAACAGGGGTCTCCTACAATGAGCAGTACTTC
.	TRBV6-1	TRBJ2-1	.	CASRRAREVDEQFF	TGTGCCAGCAGGAGAGCCAGGGAGGTCGATGAGCAGTTCTTC
TRBD1	TRBV20-1	TRBJ2-1	many	CSARPAGGYNEQFF	TGCAGTGCTAGGCCGGCAGGGGGCTACAATGAGCAGTTCTTC
.	TRBV6-1	TRBJ2-1	.	CASSDAGGWNEQFF	TGTGCCAGCAGCGATGCTGGGGGATGGAATGAGCAGTTCTTC
.	TRBV2	TRBJ1-2	.	CASSPRRVVNYGYTF	TGTGCCAGCAGCCCGAGGAGGGTAGTCAACTATGGCTACACCTTC
.	TRBV29-1	TRBJ2-6	many	CSVEGARANVLTF	TGCAGCGTTGAGGGGGCAAGGGCCAACGTCCTGACTTTC
TRBD1	TRBV4-1	TRBJ1-1	many	CASSQSGQGRSEAFF	TGCGCCAGCAGCCAATCGGGACAGGGGAGATCTGAAGCTTTCTTT
TRBD2	TRBV20-1	TRBJ2-5	many	CSARDPASGRETQYF	TGCAGTGCTAGAGACCCGGCTAGCGGGAGGGAGACCCAGTACTTC
TRBD2	TRBV5-1	TRBJ2-5	many	CASSPWTRHGTSGQETQYF	TGCGCCAGCAGCCCTTGGACCAGGCACGGGACTAGCGGACAAGAGACCCAGTACTTC
TRBD1	TRBV6-6	TRBJ2-7	.	CASRPDRGGYNEQYF	TGTGCCAGCAGACCGGACAGGGGCGGATACAATGAGCAGTACTTC
.	TRBV4-3	TRBJ2-6	.	CASSQDLGSGANVLTF	TGCGCCAGCAGCCAAGATCTGGGCTCTGGGGCCAACGTCCTGACTTTC
.	TRBV5-1	TRBJ1-1	.	CASSLTRGNTEAFF	TGCGCCAGCAGCTTGACGCGGGGGAACACTGAAGCTTTCTTT
.	TRBV7-2	TRBJ2-5	many	CASSAYGTQYF	TGTGCCAGCAGCGCGTACGGGACCCAGTACTTC
TRBD2	TRBV20-1	TRBJ2-1	medium-sized	CSASGLTSGMGYNEQFF	TGCAGTGCTAGTGGGCTGACTAGCGGGATGGGCTACAATGAGCAGTTCTTC
.	TRBV18	TRBJ1-5	.	CASSSDVGQPQHF	TGTGCCAGCTCATCGGACGTTGGTCAGCCCCAGCATTTT
.	TRBV5-1	TRBJ1-1	.	CACSSGGMNTEAFF	TGCGCCTGCAGCTCGGGAGGGATGAACACTGAAGCTTTCTTT
TRBD2	TRBV7-2	TRBJ2-1	.	CASSLGTSRVNEQFF	TGTGCCAGCAGCTTAGGGACTAGCCGGGTCAATGAGCAGTTCTTC
.	TRBV7-2	TRBJ2-6	.	CASSLVPRSGANVLTF	TGTGCCAGCAGCTTAGTCCCCAGGTCTGGGGCCAACGTCCTGACTTTC
.	TRBV20-1	TRBJ1-2	many	CSTRDTRRNGYTF	TGCAGTACACGGGACACCCGCCGAAATGGCTACACCTTC
.	TRBV7-6	TRBJ2-1	.	CASSLEGASGLYEQFF	TGTGCCAGCAGCTTAGAGGGGGCTAGCGGTTTGTATGAGCAGTTCTTC
.	TRBV5-6	TRBJ1-2	many	CASSRTESYGYTF	TGTGCCAGCAGCCGGACAGAATCCTATGGCTACACCTTC
TRBD2	TRBV12-3/TRBV12-4	TRBJ2-3	many	CASRQGLAGGTQYF	TGTGCCAGCAGGCAGGGACTAGCGGGGGGAACGCAGTATTTT
TRBD1	TRBV11-3	TRBJ2-1	few	CASSSGQGEGEQFF	TGTGCCAGCAGCTCGGGACAGGGGGAAGGTGAGCAGTTCTTC
TRBD2	TRBV10-3	TRBJ2-5	.	CAISERLAGGGRKTQYF	TGTGCCATCAGTGAGAGGCTAGCGGGAGGAGGGAGAAAGACCCAGTACTTC
.	TRBV12-5	TRBJ1-5	.	CASEPGHQVSNQPQHF	TGTGCTAGTGAACCGGGACATCAAGTAAGCAATCAGCCCCAGCATTTT
TRBD1	TRBV7-2	TRBJ1-2	few	CASSLESSGQPFYGYTF	TGTGCCAGCAGCTTAGAGAGCTCGGGACAGCCCTTCTATGGCTACACCTTC
.	TRBV11-2	TRBJ2-3	many	CASSLTGDTQYF	TGTGCCAGCAGCTTGACGGGAGATACGCAGTATTTT
TRBD1	TRBV5-1	TRBJ1-1	many	CASSPRDRGHTEAFF	TGCGCCAGCAGCCCTCGTGACAGGGGGCACACTGAAGCTTTCTTT
TRBD1	TRBV5-1	TRBJ1-6	many	CAGPRDRDLNSPLHF	TGCGCCGGACCACGAGACAGGGACCTGAATTCACCCCTCCACTTT
.	TRBV6-2/TRBV6-3	TRBJ2-7	once	CASSYLDTYEQYF	TGTGCCAGCAGTTACTTGGATACCTACGAGCAGTACTTC
.	TRBV6-5	TRBJ1-1	.	CASSYGGGTEAFF	TGTGCCAGCAGTTACGGGGGGGGAACTGAAGCTTTCTTT
.	TRBV7-2	TRBJ2-5	.	CASSLVTGQETQYF	TGTGCCAGCAGCTTAGTTACGGGGCAAGAGACCCAGTACTTC
.	TRBV5-1	TRBJ2-2	.	CASSLGQFTGELFF	TGCGCCAGCAGCTTGGGACAGTTCACCGGGGAGCTGTTTTTT
.	TRBV5-1	TRBJ2-1	.	CASSLALDGSFYNEQFF	TGCGCCAGCAGCTTGGCCTTGGACGGGTCTTTCTACAATGAGCAGTTCTTC
TRBD1	TRBV29-1	TRBJ1-6	many	CSAKGQGDSPLHF	TGCAGCGCAAAGGGACAGGGCGATTCACCCCTCCACTTT
.	TRBV12-3/TRBV12-4	TRBJ2-2	few	CASSSGGELFF	TGTGCCAGCAGTTCAGGGGGGGAGCTGTTTTTT
.	TRBV7-8	TRBJ2-1	few	CASSLGALGDEQFF	TGTGCCAGCAGCTTAGGGGCCCTCGGCGATGAGCAGTTCTTC
TRBD2	TRBV10-3	TRBJ2-3	.	CATQFRQAGPGGTDTQYF	TGTGCCACCCAGTTTCGGCAAGCGGGGCCGGGGGGCACAGATACGCAGTATTTT
.	TRBV6-2/TRBV6-3	TRBJ2-7	.	CASTFGGGEQYF	TGTGCCAGCACCTTCGGAGGAGGCGAGCAGTACTTC
.	TRBV6-6	TRBJ1-3	few	CASTEGSGNTIYF	TGTGCCAGCACGGAAGGTTCCGGAAACACCATATATTTT
.	TRBV9	TRBJ2-3	many	CASSVPPGATTDTQYF	TGTGCCAGCAGCGTCCCCCCGGGAGCTACCACAGATACGCAGTATTTT
.	TRBV5-1	TRBJ2-3	.	CASSLDSTSTDTQYF	TGCGCCAGCAGCCTCGACAGTACTAGCACAGATACGCAGTATTTT